A single sample is the source of the 15 T cell receptor beta chains below, sequenced in a study of tumor-infiltrating lymphocytes in primary liver carcinoma. A constant-region primer primed TCR beta cDNA synthesis from 450 to 550 ng of total RNA. ARM-PCR, slightly modified, supplied the TCR beta libraries through three nested multiplex PCR rounds. Researchers ran the first two PCR rounds for 10 cycles each with TRBV1-TRBV30 forward primers and a C-beta reverse primer. TCRdb re-analysed the multiplex PCR reads in MiXCR, keeping a single row per CDR3 protein. The profile shows about 120,000 distinct CDR3 sequences, around 65% of them singletons. The study co-extracted DNA and RNA from around 20-30 mg of unsorted bulk tissue. Sequencing input: tumor-adjacent normal liver tissue. These receptors were taken from a woman aged 55-69 years with primary liver carcinoma and hepatitis B virus infection.

Points on this clonotype: The junction and the germline gene differ at one end; a read error may be behind it. The CDR3 region is CAGSGGDYQELLF. The CDR3 bases are TGCGCCGGCAGTGGGGGGGACTACCAAGAGCTGCTTTTT. The chain employs TRBV10-1 and TRBJ2-2; 7 positions agree with TRBD2. Germline-derived CDR1 and CDR2 are WNHNN and SYGVQD (reference sequence). The CDR3 runs to 13 residues.

This clonotype showed up just once. Given a much more abundant clone one base away, this may be a read error. The chain employs TRBV30 and TRBJ2-3; the match to TRBD2 covers 10 bases. V trimming: 3 bases; J trimming: 5 bases; junction bases outside the gene matches: 14. Germline CDR1 GTSNPN, CDR2 SVGIG (reference sequence). This CDR3 is 17 amino acids long. CDR3 loop: CAWSVTFSGRNIDTQYF. CDR3 sequence (DNA): TGTGCCTGGAGCGTCACTTTTAGCGGGAGGAACATAGATACGCAGTATTTT. Filled out from reference TRBV30 and TRBJ2-3, the complete variable domain reads SQTIHQWPATLVQPVGSPLSLECTVEGTSNPNLYWYRQAAGRGLQLLFYSVGIGQISSEVPQNLSASRPQDRQFILSSKKLLLSDSGFYLCAWSVTFSGRNIDTQYFGPGTRLTVL.

The chain has TRBV20-1 and TRBJ1-2; no reliable D call. Trimming took off 6 bases at V and 8 bases at J, with 16 bases between the two ends. The CDR3 runs 12 residues. Germline V lookup: CDR1 DFQATT, CDR2 SNEGSKA (reference sequence). The CDR3 is CSATNKTKGYTF. In DNA, the CDR3 is TGCAGTGCCACGAACAAAACCAAAGGCTACACCTTC.

The V gene is TRBV28, the J gene TRBJ1-6, with 9 positions matching TRBD1. The CDR3 runs 16 residues. The germline V gene encodes CDR1 MDHEN and CDR2 SYDVKM. Trimming cost V 5 bases and J 14 bases; bases outside gene matches: 16. The CDR3: CASSTHRGQVFFTLHF. The CDR3 DNA reads TGTGCCAGCAGTACCCACAGGGGGCAAGTTTTCTTCACCCTCCACTTT.

This chain connects TRBV11-2 to TRBJ2-7; 7 bases are a match to TRBD1. Germline CDR1 reads SGHAT; CDR2 reads FQNNGV. The CDR3 has 15 amino acids. Germline trimming cut 10 bases from V and 4 bases from J; bases unmatched to any gene: 16. The CDR3 reads CAINSRLGQIYEQYF. The CDR3 coding sequence is TGTGCCATCAACTCTCGCCTGGGACAGATTTACGAGCAGTACTTC.

This clonotype came up a few times. Its ends do not fully match the called genes, so a read error is possible. The chain carries TRBV5-6 and TRBJ2-2; D is perhaps TRBD1 (6 bases). There are 16 residues in the CDR3. Germline CDR1 SGHDT, CDR2 YYEEEE. In DNA, the CDR3 is TGTGCCAGCAGCCGTGGGGGCATAACGAACACCGGGGAGCTGCTTTTT. Translated: CASSRGGITNTGELLF.

This clonotype was observed many times. The V and J genes are TRBV5-1 and TRBJ2-3; D gene ambiguous. V was clipped by 0 bases and J by 1 base, with 9 bases between them. This CDR3 is 15 amino acids long. The V gene's germline CDR1 is SGHRS and CDR2 YFSETQ. CDR3: CASSLAVEGTDTQYF. CDR3 nucleotide sequence: TGCGCCAGCAGCTTGGCGGTCGAAGGCACAGATACGCAGTATTTT.

On this clonotype itself: The junction departs from germline at one end; a sequencing error may be responsible. J is TRBJ2-7 and V is TRBV4-2, with 8 bases fitting TRBD2. Germline assignment: CDR1 LGHNA and CDR2 YNFKEQ. The CDR3 runs 15 residues. CDR3 nucleotide sequence: TGTACCAGCAGCCAAAGCGGGAGCTCTTCCCACGAGCAGTACTTC. It is translated as CTSSQSGSSSHEQYF.

Of note for this clonotype: One base away lies a much larger clone, so this may be a sequencing read error. V usage is TRBV5-1 and J usage is TRBJ2-7, with D possibly TRBD1 on 6 matching bases. Per germline, CDR1 SGHRS and CDR2 YFSETQ. Trimming left V 2 bases short and J 0 bases short, with 12 bases between. This CDR3 has 15 residues. The CDR3 reads CASSLTGQISYEQYF. CDR3 in DNA: TGCGCCAGCAGCTTAACTGGACAGATCTCCTACGAGCAGTACTTC.

For this clonotype: A read error may explain this, as a much larger clone is one base away. The CDR3 region has the DNA TGTGCCAGCAGCAAAGGGGGGGTTTTAAACAATGAAGCTTTCTTT. Translating it yields CASSKGGVLNNEAFF. The rearrangement uses TRBV13 and TRBJ1-1, with D tentatively TRBD1 (6 bases). Germline V CDR1 and CDR2: PRHDT, FYEKMQ (reference sequence). The CDR3 is made up of 15 amino acids.

As for this clonotype: The germline gene is not matched at one end of the junction; a read error may be the cause. The chain links TRBV5-1 to TRBJ2-1; D unresolved. The CDR3 runs 14 residues. CDR1 is SGHRS and CDR2 is YFSETQ in the germline V gene. This chain's CDR3 is CTSSLDIQYNKEFF. The CDR3 DNA follows: TGCACCAGCAGCTTGGATATACAGTACAATAAGGAGTTCTTC.

This clonotype was detected ten times or more. The chain uses TRBV28 and TRBJ2-7; the D gene is possibly TRBD2 (6 bases). CDR1 is MDHEN and CDR2 is SYDVKM in the germline V gene. The ends were cut back, 7 bases at V and 13 bases at J, with 8 bases in the middle. The CDR3 totals 8 residues. The CDR3 nucleotides are TGTGCCAGCACTAGCGACTACTTC. It codes for CASTSDYF.

The V call is TRBV11-2, the J call TRBJ1-4; D gene uncertain. Germline-derived CDR1 and CDR2 are SGHAT and FQNNGV. This CDR3 comprises 14 residues. V was trimmed by 3 bases and J by 5 bases, leaving 10 bases between them. The chain's CDR3 is CASSFGLVNEKLFF. CDR3 nucleotide sequence: TGTGCCAGCAGCTTTGGGCTGGTGAATGAAAAACTGTTTTTT.

The chain has TRBV5-6 and TRBJ2-6, with D perhaps TRBD1 (5 bases). V shed 0 bases and J shed 3 bases, with 19 bases lying between them. Germline-derived CDR1 and CDR2 are SGHDT and YYEEEE. The CDR3 runs to 19 residues. Here the CDR3 DNA reads TGTGCCAGCAGCTTGGTAGTCACAGGCATACGATTTGGGGCCAACGTCCTGACTTTC. Amino acids: CASSLVVTGIRFGANVLTF.

The chain carries TRBV11-2 and TRBJ2-7; D possibly matches TRBD1 or TRBD2 (5 bases each). CDR1 and CDR2 (germline): SGHAT, FQNNGV. Trimming pared 11 bases from V and 3 bases from J, leaving 23 bases between. The CDR3 contains 15 residues. The CDR3 nucleotides are TGTGCCGACAGCTTTAATCGGGGAACCTTCTACGAGCAGTACTTC. Its translation: CADSFNRGTFYEQYF.